Listed below are T cell receptor beta chains from one sample, sequenced in a study of patients and donors after allogeneic stem cell transplantation. TCRdb reprocessed the RT-PCR reads with MiXCR, giving one entry per CDR3 protein. The repertoire holds about 200,000 distinct CDR3 sequences, with more than 35% as singletons. The sequencing sample was made of blood, either unsorted or a sorted T cell fraction (not recorded which). These receptors originate from a human donor who was either an allogeneic HSCT recipient or a stem cell or donor lymphocyte infusion donor (not recorded which). It is not recorded whose cells these are; they may come from a transplant donor. CDR3s include the opening cysteine and the closing phenylalanine or tryptophan. A D gene is named only where the DNA matches it firmly. The size of a clone is reported for some rows only, either as once, few or many, or as a class for expanded clones.

size,D,J,V,DNA,CDR3
-,-,TRBJ1-1,TRBV12-3/TRBV12-4,TGTGCCAGCAGTTTAGCTGGAGCCACCGGAGCTTTCTTT,CASSLAGATGAFF
few,TRBD1,TRBJ1-6,TRBV14,TGTGCCAGCAGCCAAGAGCAGGGGGATAATTCACCCCTCCACTTT,CASSQEQGDNSPLHF
-,-,TRBJ1-6,TRBV15,TGTGCCACCAGCAGAGATAATAACAGGCGGAATTCACCCCTCCACTTT,CATSRDNNRRNSPLHF
-,TRBD1,TRBJ1-5,TRBV2,TGTGCCAGCAGTACCGGGACAGGGGGCGCGTATAGCAATCAGCCCCAGCATTTT,CASSTGTGGAYSNQPQHF
few,-,TRBJ2-7,TRBV7-3,TGTGCCAGCAGCTTAGATGGCACCTCCTACGAGCAGTACTTC,CASSLDGTSYEQYF
-,TRBD1,TRBJ1-1,TRBV3-1,TGTGCCAGCAGCTTGTCGACAGGGGGCTTCACTGAAGCTTTCTTT,CASSLSTGGFTEAFF
-,-,TRBJ1-5,TRBV2,TGTGCCAGCCGGCAGGGAGGAGGCAATCAGCCCCAGCATTTT,CASRQGGGNQPQHF
-,-,TRBJ1-5,TRBV12-3/TRBV12-4,TGTGCCAGCAGTTTAGTGGATCAGCCCCAGCATTTT,CASSLVDQPQHF
few,-,TRBJ2-7,TRBV25-1,TGTGCCATCGTTACAGGGTACGAGCAGTACTTC,CAIVTGYEQYF
-,-,TRBJ2-1,TRBV11-2,TGTGCCAGCAGCTTAGTTGTTGAGCAGTTCTTC,CASSLVVEQFF
-,TRBD1,TRBJ2-7,TRBV20-1,TGCAGTGCAAGTACCGGGGACAGGTTTTTATACGAGCAGTACTTC,CSASTGDRFLYEQYF
few,-,TRBJ1-5,TRBV28,TGTGCCAGCAGCCACACCCAGGATTATCAGCCCCAGCATTTT,CASSHTQDYQPQHF
-,-,TRBJ2-2,TRBV12-3/TRBV12-4,TGTGCCAGCAGCTTCTTCCGGGCGTCAAACACCGGGGAGCTGTTTTTT,CASSFFRASNTGELFF
-,-,TRBJ1-5,TRBV12-3/TRBV12-4,TGTGCCAGCATGGGTAGCAATCAGCCCCAGCATTTT,CASMGSNQPQHF